This T cell receptor (beta chain) was identified in a study of early T cells in non-severe SARS-CoV-2 infection. Study as a whole: With bulk RNA from unsorted whole blood as input, sequencing yielded unpaired chains.

V was cut by 1 base and J by 2 bases, with 3 bases left in between. The CDR3 covers 11 residues. Germline V gene lookup returns CDR1 SQVTM and CDR2 ANQGSEA. The protocol attached unique molecular identifiers to individual cDNA molecules. In TCRdb, the 5' RACE reads were re-called with MiXCR into one record per CDR3 protein. The sample comprises some 77,000 distinct CDR3 sequences, 16% of which are singletons, and roughly 3% rests with the top ten. The sequenced sample was whole blood. The receptor's source is an adult who was a healthcare worker with PCR-confirmed SARS-CoV-2 infection or an uninfected control (not recorded which). The chain carries TRBV29-1 and TRBJ2-7; D is ambiguous. The CDR3 nucleotides are TGCAGCGTTGAAGGTCCCTACGAGCAGTACTTC. It translates to CSVEGPYEQYF.